The TCR beta chain described here comes from a study of cytomegalovirus exposure and HLA in healthy donors. Donors showed nominal health when sampled, although they likely had unrecorded immune exposures. This PCR relied on a set of 60 Vbeta primers and 13 Jbeta primers. TCRdb's table, derived via immunoSEQ multiplex PCR, lists solely in-frame clones and lacks some. This table has 150,000 to 200,000 clones, 75% to 80% appearing once. This CDR3 comprises 15 residues. V was clipped by 6 bases and J by 3 bases, with 14 bases between them. The germline V gene encodes CDR1 SNHLY and CDR2 FYNNEI. This clonotype was obtained from a woman aged 35 to 49 in good health and CMV-seropositive. V gene TRBV2 combines with J gene TRBJ2-2; no clear D. The sequencing sample was made of PBMCs. CDR3 nucleotides: TGTGCCAGCAGGACATCCCCAGGCCACACCGGGGAGCTGTTTTTT. This sequence encodes CASRTSPGHTGELFF.